A selection of T cell receptor beta chains follows, all from one sample in a study of blood T cells in healthy people across ages. From the 5' RACE reads, TCRdb called clonotypes with MiXCR, one entry per CDR3 protein. There are 800,000 to 900,000 distinct CDR3 sequences in the sample; about 62% occur only once, and roughly 25% lies in the top ten. Sequenced material: blood. The receptor source for this set is a young man in good health. Each CDR3 is given with its conserved first and last residue. Each record gives: D gene, J gene, V gene, clone size, CDR3 protein, CDR3 DNA. D genes are given only for firm matches. Size tells how often a clone was seen (once, few, many) or the class of an expanded clone, and some rows leave it out.

d_call: TRBD2
j_call: TRBJ2-3
v_call: TRBV20-1
clone_size: -
cdr3_aa: CSARASGAWSDTQYF
cdr3_nt: TGCAGTGCTAGAGCCAGCGGGGCGTGGTCAGATACGCAGTATTTT

d_call: -
j_call: TRBJ2-6
v_call: TRBV7-9
clone_size: -
cdr3_aa: CASSLGGGRSSGANVLTF
cdr3_nt: TGTGCCAGCAGCTTAGGAGGAGGCAGGAGCTCTGGGGCCAACGTCCTGACTTTC

d_call: TRBD2
j_call: TRBJ2-1
v_call: TRBV7-9
clone_size: few
cdr3_aa: CASSLDYGTSGEYNEQFF
cdr3_nt: TGTGCCAGCAGCTTAGATTACGGGACTAGCGGGGAATACAATGAGCAGTTCTTC

d_call: TRBD2
j_call: TRBJ2-3
v_call: TRBV6-6
clone_size: -
cdr3_aa: CASSSSGGGTSTDTQYF
cdr3_nt: TGTGCCAGCAGTAGTAGCGGGGGGGGGACTAGCACAGATACGCAGTATTTT

d_call: -
j_call: TRBJ2-3
v_call: TRBV7-8
clone_size: -
cdr3_aa: CASSPNRARTDTQYF
cdr3_nt: TGTGCCAGCAGCCCTAACAGGGCCCGCACAGATACGCAGTATTTT

d_call: -
j_call: TRBJ1-5
v_call: TRBV7-2
clone_size: -
cdr3_aa: CASSSYDQPQHF
cdr3_nt: TGTGCCAGCAGCTCGTATGATCAGCCCCAGCATTTT

d_call: -
j_call: TRBJ2-5
v_call: TRBV7-3
clone_size: few
cdr3_aa: CASSLTPPQQETQYF
cdr3_nt: TGTGCCAGCAGCTTAACCCCCCCGCAACAAGAGACCCAGTACTTC

d_call: TRBD2
j_call: TRBJ2-3
v_call: TRBV5-1
clone_size: once
cdr3_aa: CASSLQASGGNTDTQYF
cdr3_nt: TGCGCCAGCAGCTTGCAGGCTAGCGGGGGGAACACAGATACACAGTATTTT

d_call: TRBD1
j_call: TRBJ1-1
v_call: TRBV20-1
clone_size: -
cdr3_aa: CSARDPRGQGKGGITEAFF
cdr3_nt: TGCAGTGCTAGAGATCCGAGGGGACAGGGAAAAGGGGGAATCACTGAAGCTTTCTTT

d_call: TRBD1
j_call: TRBJ2-7
v_call: TRBV4-2
clone_size: few
cdr3_aa: CASSQLGQGSTYEQYF
cdr3_nt: TGTGCCAGCAGCCAACTAGGACAGGGTTCAACCTACGAGCAGTACTTC

d_call: -
j_call: TRBJ1-4
v_call: TRBV5-6
clone_size: few
cdr3_aa: CASSLTSANEKLFF
cdr3_nt: TGTGCCAGCAGCTTGACGTCAGCTAATGAAAAACTGTTTTTT

d_call: -
j_call: TRBJ2-1
v_call: TRBV5-1
clone_size: -
cdr3_aa: CASSPGVDEYNEQFF
cdr3_nt: TGCGCCAGCAGCCCGGGGGTAGACGAATACAATGAGCAGTTCTTC

d_call: -
j_call: TRBJ2-5
v_call: TRBV29-1
clone_size: -
cdr3_aa: CSDSAWHEQYF
cdr3_nt: TGCAGCGATTCGGCATGGCATGAGCAGTACTTC

d_call: TRBD1
j_call: TRBJ2-2
v_call: TRBV10-3
clone_size: -
cdr3_aa: CAIRDRGTGELFF
cdr3_nt: TGTGCCATCAGGGACAGGGGCACCGGGGAGCTGTTTTTT

d_call: -
j_call: TRBJ1-4
v_call: TRBV6-5
clone_size: few
cdr3_aa: CASSSQTGMGLEKLFF
cdr3_nt: TGTGCCAGCAGTTCACAAACCGGGATGGGGCTTGAAAAACTGTTTTTT

d_call: -
j_call: TRBJ2-5
v_call: TRBV6-5
clone_size: -
cdr3_aa: CASSYPGGETQYF
cdr3_nt: TGTGCCAGCAGTTACCCCGGTGGGGAGACCCAGTACTTC

d_call: -
j_call: TRBJ1-4
v_call: TRBV5-1
clone_size: few
cdr3_aa: CASAVGKANEKLFF
cdr3_nt: TGCGCCAGCGCTGTCGGGAAGGCTAATGAAAAACTGTTTTTT

d_call: TRBD2
j_call: TRBJ2-1
v_call: TRBV7-3
clone_size: few
cdr3_aa: CASSSSHLAGVNEQFF
cdr3_nt: TGTGCCAGCAGCTCCTCCCACCTAGCGGGGGTCAATGAGCAGTTCTTC

d_call: TRBD1
j_call: TRBJ2-2
v_call: TRBV4-2
clone_size: -
cdr3_aa: CASSQAVGQGAGELFF
cdr3_nt: TGTGCCAGCAGCCAAGCCGTGGGACAGGGCGCCGGGGAGCTGTTTTTT

d_call: -
j_call: TRBJ2-7
v_call: TRBV3-1
clone_size: few
cdr3_aa: CASSPQALGFNEQYF
cdr3_nt: TGTGCCAGCAGCCCCCAGGCCCTCGGGTTCAACGAGCAGTACTTC

d_call: TRBD1
j_call: TRBJ2-7
v_call: TRBV6-5
clone_size: -
cdr3_aa: CASSYRTGGWYEQYF
cdr3_nt: TGTGCCAGCAGTTACCGTACAGGGGGCTGGTACGAGCAGTACTTC

d_call: -
j_call: TRBJ2-7
v_call: TRBV7-2
clone_size: once
cdr3_aa: CASSLSRDSYEQYF
cdr3_nt: TGTGCCAGCAGCTTAAGCAGGGACTCCTACGAGCAGTACTTC

d_call: TRBD1
j_call: TRBJ1-1
v_call: TRBV5-1
clone_size: -
cdr3_aa: CASSLTQGATEAFF
cdr3_nt: TGCGCCAGCAGCTTGACCCAGGGGGCAACTGAAGCTTTCTTT

d_call: -
j_call: TRBJ1-4
v_call: TRBV24-1
clone_size: -
cdr3_aa: CATLRQTGLNEKLFF
cdr3_nt: TGTGCCACCTTAAGACAGACAGGCCTTAATGAAAAACTGTTTTTT

d_call: -
j_call: TRBJ2-1
v_call: TRBV7-6
clone_size: many
cdr3_aa: CASSPLGRGGFNEQFF
cdr3_nt: TGTGCCAGCAGCCCCCTCGGCAGGGGGGGGTTTAATGAGCAGTTCTTC

d_call: TRBD2
j_call: TRBJ2-3
v_call: TRBV9
clone_size: once
cdr3_aa: CASSGGGVSTDTQYF
cdr3_nt: TGTGCCAGCAGCGGCGGGGGGGTTAGCACAGATACGCAGTATTTT

d_call: TRBD1
j_call: TRBJ2-2
v_call: TRBV5-1
clone_size: -
cdr3_aa: CASSLRQGEAGELFF
cdr3_nt: TGCGCCAGCAGCTTGAGACAGGGGGAAGCCGGGGAGCTGTTTTTT

d_call: -
j_call: TRBJ2-7
v_call: TRBV28
clone_size: -
cdr3_aa: CASITDRSYEQYF
cdr3_nt: TGTGCCAGCATCACCGACAGAAGCTACGAGCAGTACTTC

d_call: -
j_call: TRBJ2-7
v_call: TRBV20-1
clone_size: few
cdr3_aa: CSARDLAGHPYEQYF
cdr3_nt: TGCAGTGCTAGAGATCTGGCAGGGCATCCCTACGAGCAGTACTTC

d_call: TRBD1
j_call: TRBJ1-2
v_call: TRBV4-2
clone_size: -
cdr3_aa: CASSQAQGDYGYTF
cdr3_nt: TGTGCCAGCAGCCAAGCCCAGGGGGACTATGGCTACACCTTC

d_call: -
j_call: TRBJ2-3
v_call: TRBV20-1
clone_size: -
cdr3_aa: CSASGGAADTQYF
cdr3_nt: TGCAGTGCTAGTGGAGGGGCAGCAGATACGCAGTATTTT

d_call: -
j_call: TRBJ2-5
v_call: TRBV12-3/TRBV12-4
clone_size: few
cdr3_aa: CASSFGLEGQETQYF
cdr3_nt: TGTGCTAGCAGTTTCGGCCTGGAGGGCCAAGAGACCCAGTACTTC

d_call: TRBD1
j_call: TRBJ2-1
v_call: TRBV20-1
clone_size: -
cdr3_aa: CSAREDRGNEQFF
cdr3_nt: TGCAGTGCTAGAGAGGACAGGGGTAATGAGCAGTTCTTC

d_call: -
j_call: TRBJ2-1
v_call: TRBV18
clone_size: once
cdr3_aa: CASSQATSGGEQFF
cdr3_nt: TGTGCCAGCTCACAAGCGACCAGCGGTGGTGAGCAGTTCTTC